This TCR beta chain comes out of a study of siplizumab effects on memory and regulatory T cells. The CDR3 length is 13 residues. The germline CDR1 and CDR2 sequences are MDHEN and SYDVKM. Trimming shortened V by 9 bases and J by 1 base, and 13 bases separated the two germline ends. Here immunoSEQ multiplex PCR was the method, and the copy in TCRdb shows in-frame clones only, minus some. In the table there are about 100,000 clones, 85% to 95% of which are singletons. The rearrangement joins TRBV28 to TRBJ2-7; D gene uncertain. The specimen sequenced was non-Treg CD4+ T cells sorted from blood. The clonotype was recovered from a human donor in good health. This CDR3 reads CASRLVPSYEQYF. The CDR3, as DNA: TGTGCCAGTCGCTTAGTCCCTTCCTACGAGCAGTACTTC.